The 15 T cell receptor beta chains presented below share a single source sample, sequenced in a study of T cell changes during pregnancy in multiple sclerosis. Some clones are missing from TCRdb's copy, which holds only in-frame ones; the method was immunoSEQ multiplex PCR. The sample includes some 58,000 clones, 96% of them seen just once. This specimen was CD8+ T cells from peripheral blood mononuclear cells, taken after pregnancy. These receptors came from a female donor with multiple sclerosis, enrolled in a pregnancy study.

The chain combines TRBV30 with TRBJ1-5, with TRBD1 identical over 10 bases. The CDR3 is made up of 14 amino acids. The V and J ends lost 2 bases and 9 bases, in that order; junction bases with no gene match: 7. Looked up from germline, CDR1 is GTSNPN and CDR2 is SVGIG (reference sequence). The CDR3 loop is CAWSSGQGRGPQHF. CDR3 nucleotide sequence: TGTGCCTGGAGTTCGGGACAGGGGCGGGGGCCCCAGCATTTT.

The chain has TRBV2 and TRBJ1-1; D possibly corresponds to TRBD1 (6 bases). The CDR3 sequence is 12 residues long. Trimming took off 9 bases at V and 4 bases at J, with 12 bases between the two ends. In germline, CDR1 is SNHLY, CDR2 FYNNEI. CDR3 region: CASPQGFTEAFF. CDR3 coding DNA: TGTGCCAGTCCTCAGGGGTTCACTGAAGCTTTCTTT.

The chain recombines TRBV28 with TRBJ2-1; 8 bases map to TRBD1. The germline V gene encodes CDR1 MDHEN and CDR2 SYDVKM. The CDR3 sequence is 15 residues long. V lost 5 bases, J lost 9 bases, and 12 bases stayed unmatched. The DNA for the CDR3 is TGTGCCAGCAGTCTCTCACGGACAGGGTTTACTGAGCAGTTCTTC. Translation: CASSLSRTGFTEQFF.

The CDR3 here is CASSLRLGGNYEQYF. The CDR3 nucleotides are TGTGCCAGCAGTTTGCGTTTGGGGGGAAACTACGAGCAGTACTTC. The chain is built from TRBV28 and TRBJ2-7, with D perhaps TRBD2 (6 bases). Germline CDR1 and CDR2: MDHEN and SYDVKM. The germline V and J ends were trimmed by 3 bases and 3 bases, with 15 bases remaining between them. This CDR3 contains 15 residues.

The gene calls are TRBV2 and TRBJ2-7; D unclear. This CDR3 region has 13 residues. Germline CDR1 and CDR2: SNHLY and FYNNEI. Deletions cut 4 bases from V and 1 base from J, with 8 bases between. The CDR3 spells CASSVQQSYEQYF. Written as DNA, the CDR3 is TGTGCCAGCAGTGTCCAACAGTCCTACGAGCAGTACTTC.

The chain links TRBV7-9 to TRBJ1-2; 7 bases map to TRBD1. Germline CDR1 is SEHNR and CDR2 is FQNEAQ (reference sequence). The CDR3 consists of 16 residues. Trimming cost V 1 base and J 3 bases; bases outside gene matches: 8. CDR3 DNA: TGTGCCAGCAGCTTAGGAGGGACAGCCTTGGACTATGGCTACACCTTC. Protein: CASSLGGTALDYGYTF. Full variable domain (missing parts from reference TRBV7-9 and TRBJ1-2): DTGVSQNPRHKITKRGQNVTFRCDPISEHNRLYWYRQTLGQGPEFLTYFQNEAQLEKSRLLSDRFSAERPKGSFSTLEIQRTEQGDSAMYLCASSLGGTALDYGYTFGSGTRLTVV.

The rearrangement uses TRBV6-5 and TRBJ2-7; 7 positions match TRBD1. The J segment lost 3 bases and the V segment lost 0 bases, leaving 2 bases of the junction unmatched. The CDR3 sequence is 14 residues long. CDR1 MNHEY and CDR2 SVGAGI come from the germline V gene. The CDR3 nucleotides read TGTGCCAGCAGTTACTCGCGACAGGGCTACGAGCAGTACTTC. It encodes CASSYSRQGYEQYF.

The chain recombines TRBV6-1 with TRBJ2-1; 10 bases are shared with TRBD1. The germline CDR1 and CDR2 sequences are MNHNS and SASEGT. V gave up 3 bases and J gave up 8 bases; unmatched junction bases: 7. The CDR3 has 15 amino acids. The CDR3 spells CASSDRTGGDDEQFF. Here the CDR3 DNA reads TGTGCCAGCAGTGACCGGACAGGGGGGGACGATGAGCAGTTCTTC.

V gene TRBV5-1 combines with J gene TRBJ1-6; no reliable D call. The CDR3 spans 15 residues. Between the trimmed V and J ends, which lost 5 bases and 6 bases, there was a span of 15 bases. Looked up from germline, CDR1 is SGHRS and CDR2 is YFSETQ. The CDR3 sequence is CASRDIPGVNSPLHF. The CDR3 DNA sequence: TGCGCCAGCAGAGACATACCCGGGGTTAATTCACCCCTCCACTTT.

This chain connects TRBV6-6 to TRBJ2-5, with 10 bases aligning to TRBD1. The germline V gene encodes CDR1 MNHNY and CDR2 SVGAGI (reference sequence). The trim removed 5 bases at V and 2 bases at J, leaving 5 bases unmatched. There are 15 residues in the CDR3. The DNA of the CDR3 is TGTGCCAGCAGTCCCGACAGGGGGCTGCAAGAGACCCAGTACTTC. As protein: CASSPDRGLQETQYF.

The CDR3 DNA reads as TGTGCCAGCAGTTCGATCACGACAGGGGGAGGCTACTACGAGCAGTACTTC. Protein: CASSSITTGGGYYEQYF. The chain is built from TRBV27 and TRBJ2-7; 9 positions match TRBD1. The CDR3 has 17 residues. Per germline, CDR1 MNHEY and CDR2 SMNVEV (reference sequence). The V gene end was trimmed by 4 bases and the J gene end by 3 bases; junction bases not matched to a gene: 13.

V is TRBV4-1 and J is TRBJ1-1; possibly TRBD1 for D (5 bases). The CDR3 runs 13 residues. Trimming removed 8 bases from V and 2 bases from J, with 12 bases in between. Germline V gene sequence: CDR1 MGHRA, CDR2 YSYEKL. CDR3 residues: CASGYQGNTEAFF. CDR3 DNA sequence: TGCGCCAGCGGTTACCAGGGAAACACTGAAGCTTTCTTT.

V and J are TRBV2 and TRBJ2-3; 9 bases align to TRBD2. The CDR3 has 18 residues. Per germline, CDR1 SNHLY and CDR2 FYNNEI. Unmatched junction bases numbered 17, after V lost 8 bases and J lost 2 bases. This CDR3 reads CASRFTPLAGADTDTQYF. Here the CDR3 DNA reads TGTGCCAGCCGCTTTACTCCATTAGCGGGAGCGGACACAGATACGCAGTATTTT.

The chain joins TRBV4-1 to TRBJ2-1, with 9 bases that match TRBD2. V lost 3 bases and J lost 9; bases outside the gene matches: 6. CDR3 size: 14 residues. Germline CDR1 is MGHRA and CDR2 is YSYEKL. The CDR3 DNA is TGCGCCAGCAGCCAGCCGGGACTAGCATTTGAGCAGTTCTTC. Translating it yields CASSQPGLAFEQFF.

The rearrangement joins TRBV15 to TRBJ2-1, with TRBD1 matching 8 bases. The CDR3 totals 15 residues. After removal of 8 bases from V and 2 bases from J, the junction contained 8 bases not matched to a gene. The germline CDR1 and CDR2 sequences are LNHNV and YYDKDF (reference sequence). Here the CDR3 reads CATEGTGGAYNEQFF. For the CDR3, the DNA is TGTGCCACCGAGGGGACAGGTGGGGCCTACAATGAGCAGTTCTTC.